These T cell receptor beta chains were read from a single sample in a study of T cell changes during pregnancy in multiple sclerosis. Sequencing used immunoSEQ multiplex PCR; TCRdb keeps in-frame clones, though not all of them. The sample holds around 80,000 clones, approximately 95% seen once. Material: peripheral blood, obtained in the second trimester of pregnancy. These receptor sequences come from a female donor in good health, enrolled as a control in a pregnancy study. Both conserved end residues are part of each CDR3. The order of the fields is J gene, D gene, V gene, clone size, CDR3 protein, CDR3 DNA. The D gene is left open where the match is weak. Expanded clones get a size class; other rows say once, few or many, or leave the size out.

TRBJ1-4 - TRBV6-1 - CASSEHPTATNEKLFF TGTGCCAGCAGTGAACATCCGACAGCAACTAATGAAAAACTGTTTTTT
TRBJ2-1 TRBD2 TRBV5-1 - CASSPALAGGSSGSGYNEQFF TGCGCCAGCAGCCCCGCCCTGGCGGGCGGGAGTTCGGGGTCAGGTTACAATGAGCAGTTCTTC
TRBJ1-1 - TRBV5-1 - CASSLSSANTEAFF TGCGCCAGCAGCTTGTCCAGCGCGAACACTGAAGCTTTCTTT
TRBJ2-7 TRBD2 TRBV6-1 once CASIISGKTAGEQYF TGTGCCAGCATTATAAGCGGGAAGACAGCTGGCGAGCAGTACTTC
TRBJ2-1 TRBD2 TRBV4-1 - CASSRQTGTSIANEQFF TGCGCCAGCAGCCGACAAACCGGGACTAGCATCGCCAATGAGCAGTTCTTC
TRBJ1-3 - TRBV5-1 - CASSTNPENTIYF TGCGCCAGCAGTACGAACCCCGAGAACACCATATATTTT
TRBJ2-2 TRBD1 TRBV7-6 once CASSPKGTGGAGELFF TGTGCCAGCAGCCCGAAAGGGACAGGGGGAGCCGGGGAGCTGTTTTTT
TRBJ2-2 - TRBV7-2 once CASSLNPGNTGELFF TGTGCCAGCAGCTTAAATCCAGGGAACACCGGGGAGCTGTTTTTT
TRBJ1-3 - TRBV5-1 - CASSPGRAAGNTIYF TGCGCCAGCAGCCCTGGGAGGGCGGCGGGAAACACCATATATTTT
TRBJ2-3 TRBD2 TRBV5-1 - CASRREADDTDTQYF TGCGCCAGCAGACGGGAGGCCGATGACACAGATACGCAGTATTTT
TRBJ2-2 - TRBV5-1 - CASSYPNSGAGELFF TGCGCCAGCAGTTATCCCAACTCAGGGGCCGGGGAGCTGTTTTTT
TRBJ1-2 TRBD1 TRBV2 - CASSETGANYGYTF TGTGCCAGCAGTGAAACAGGGGCTAACTATGGCTACACCTTC
TRBJ2-7 TRBD1 TRBV29-1 - CSAQGPSSSYEQYF TGCAGCGCACAGGGGCCGAGCTCGTCCTACGAGCAGTACTTC
TRBJ2-1 TRBD1 TRBV13 - CASRGTGLGNEQFF TGTGCCAGCCGGGGGACAGGGCTAGGCAATGAGCAGTTCTTC
TRBJ2-7 - TRBV2 - CASSDALYEQYF TGTGCCAGCAGTGATGCACTCTACGAGCAGTACTTC
TRBJ2-3 TRBD1 TRBV19 - CASSTSPGQSLTQYF TGTGCCAGTAGTACCTCCCCGGGACAGAGCTTGACGCAGTATTTT
TRBJ1-3 - TRBV5-1 once CASSSLTVSSGNTIYF TGCGCCAGCAGCTCTCTGACTGTGAGCTCTGGAAACACCATATATTTT
TRBJ2-1 - TRBV19 - CASSIAGSNNEQFF TGTGCCAGTAGTATAGCGGGATCTAACAATGAGCAGTTCTTC
TRBJ2-3 TRBD1 TRBV18 - CASSPSRSTGGTDTQYF TGTGCCAGCTCACCATCTCGGTCGACAGGGGGCACAGATACGCAGTATTTT
TRBJ1-1 - TRBV18 - CASSPQGVNTEAFF TGTGCCAGCTCACCACAGGGAGTGAACACTGAAGCTTTCTTT
TRBJ2-2 TRBD2 TRBV9 - CASSVGVRLAEHTGELFF TGTGCCAGCAGCGTAGGAGTTCGACTAGCGGAGCACACCGGGGAGCTGTTTTTT
TRBJ1-5 - TRBV12-1 once CASSFAGTRGNQPQHF TGTGCCAGCAGCTTTGCGGGAACAAGGGGAAATCAGCCCCAGCATTTT
TRBJ1-1 - TRBV11-2 - CASSLQGLDTEAFF TGTGCCAGCAGCTTACAGGGTTTGGACACTGAAGCTTTCTTT
TRBJ2-7 - TRBV9 - CASSVAIQNSGNEQYF TGTGCCAGCAGCGTAGCGATACAGAACTCAGGAAACGAGCAGTACTTC
TRBJ2-7 - TRBV7-9 - CASSSFSGGMEYF TGTGCCAGCAGCTCATTCTCAGGGGGGATGGAGTACTTC
TRBJ2-5 - TRBV7-9 once CASSWIDSSQETQYF TGTGCCAGCAGCTGGATCGACAGCTCTCAAGAGACCCAGTACTTC
TRBJ2-1 TRBD2 TRBV2 - CASTWLAGGANEQFF TGTGCCAGCACCTGGTTAGCGGGAGGAGCCAATGAGCAGTTCTTC
TRBJ1-4 TRBD1 TRBV2 - CASSEAQGGGLGKLFF TGTGCCAGCAGTGAAGCGCAGGGGGGCGGCTTGGGAAAACTGTTTTTT
TRBJ2-7 - TRBV5-1 - CASSEWWNLSGDEQYF TGCGCCAGCAGTGAATGGTGGAACCTCTCGGGGGACGAGCAGTACTTC
TRBJ1-1 - TRBV11-1 once CASSSGGFGTEAFF TGTGCCAGCAGCTCTGGGGGGTTTGGCACTGAAGCTTTCTTT
TRBJ2-1 TRBD2 TRBV5-1 once CASSLVPAGNYNEQFF TGCGCCAGCAGCTTGGTCCCAGCGGGGAATTACAATGAGCAGTTCTTC
TRBJ2-6 - TRBV20-1 - CSARQANVLTF TGCAGTGCTAGACAGGCCAACGTCCTGACTTTC
TRBJ2-1 TRBD2 TRBV2 once CASSVAGGSSNEQFF TGTGCCAGCTCTGTCGCGGGGGGGAGCAGCAATGAGCAGTTCTTC
TRBJ2-1 TRBD2 TRBV5-1 - CASSLRDSGRIHIGEQFF TGCGCCAGCAGCTTGCGTGATAGCGGGAGAATCCATATAGGTGAGCAGTTCTTC
TRBJ1-1 - TRBV30 - CAWSVRGFNTEAFF TGTGCCTGGAGTGTAAGGGGGTTTAACACTGAAGCTTTCTTT
TRBJ2-1 TRBD2 TRBV28 - CASSLAGTSVYNEQFF TGTGCCAGCAGTTTGGCCGGGACTAGCGTATACAATGAGCAGTTCTTC
TRBJ2-1 TRBD1 TRBV28 - CASSLFDRDSNEQFF TGTGCCAGCAGTTTATTCGACCGGGACAGTAATGAGCAGTTCTTC
TRBJ2-7 TRBD1 TRBV19 - CASSIGQGAAYEQYF TGTGCCAGTAGTATTGGGCAGGGGGCCGCCTACGAGCAGTACTTC
TRBJ2-7 - TRBV2 - CASSSGSGRGGYEQYF TGTGCCAGCAGTAGTGGAAGTGGGAGAGGGGGTTACGAGCAGTACTTC
TRBJ1-3 - TRBV18 - CASSPPGGSRGNTIYF TGTGCCAGCTCACCACCGGGGGGATCGAGGGGAAACACCATATATTTT
TRBJ1-4 TRBD1 TRBV19 - CASSIPGGLTNEKLFF TGTGCCAGTAGTATCCCAGGGGGCCTAACTAATGAAAAACTGTTTTTT